The T cell receptor beta chain described here comes from a study of PD-1 blockade in classical Hodgkin lymphoma. Whole-study results and caveats: Newly diagnosed and completely responding patients shared comparable baseline diversity. The origin of the repertoire differences remains undefined, with disease activity or prior therapy as possible causes.

Sequenced by immunoSEQ multiplex PCR; TCRdb stores in-frame clones only, minus some. This sample has roughly 9,100 clones, with roughly four fifths found just once. The CDR3 has 13 residues. The V gene lost 5 bases and the J gene lost 3 bases, with 9 bases spanning the gap. Germline CDR1 is MDHEN and CDR2 is SYDVKM. Time point in this sample: cycle 4 day 1 (C4D1), after 6 weeks of nivolumab. Each of the patients experienced relapse following autologous stem cell transplantation, and their brentuximab vedotin exposure differed. Best responses fell into complete response, partial response or progressive disease. Concerning this clone: Its antigen is not identified.

Source: peripheral blood mononuclear cells (PBMCs), taken before the fourth cycle of nivolumab. This sequence originates from a human donor with classical Hodgkin lymphoma. The chain links TRBV28 to TRBJ2-3; D perhaps matches TRBD2 (5 bases). The CDR3 sequence: CASSRTGTDTQYF. CDR3 DNA: TGTGCCAGCAGTAGGACTGGGACAGATACGCAGTATTTT.